The sequence of this TCR beta chain was determined in a study of blood T cell repertoires in COVID-19. Participant ages covered about 18 to 89 years across about two dozen US areas. Cohorts were determined from participant-reported clinical history. V lost 0 bases to trimming and J lost 11 bases, with 13 bases between them. The CDR3 consists of 14 residues. Looked up from germline, CDR1 is LNHNV and CDR2 is YYDKDF (reference sequence). The repertoire was sequenced with immunoSEQ multiplex PCR; TCRdb's copy has only in-frame clones and lacks some. This sample has 260,000 or so clones, with roughly 86% found just once.

The origin of this receptor is a young woman with acute COVID-19. The chain employs TRBV15 and TRBJ2-2, with a weak D call TRBD2 (5 bases). The material sequenced was PBMCs or T cells enriched from blood (not recorded which). The CDR3, as DNA: TGTGCCACCAGCAGAGATAGGACTCCTCACGAGCTGTTTTTT. It is translated as CATSRDRTPHELFF.